The 30 T cell receptor beta chains given below trace back to one sample, sequenced in a study of T cells after yellow fever vaccination. TCRdb reanalysed the 5' RACE reads using MiXCR and keeps one entry per CDR3 protein. The sample holds 150,000 to 200,000 distinct CDR3 sequences, around 9% seen once. Sequences were derived from CD8+ T cells sorted from PBMCs, sampled 45 days after the yellow fever booster vaccination. The receptors here all came from a young man who received the YFV17D yellow fever vaccine.

Many counts were recorded for this clonotype. V usage is TRBV3-1 and J usage is TRBJ1-6; TRBD1 is a possible D gene (5 bases). The CDR3 is 14 residues long. Germline values: CDR1 LGHDT, CDR2 YNNKEL (reference sequence). Trimming shortened V by 3 bases and J by 8 bases, and 11 bases separated the two germline ends. The CDR3 is CASSQVTADSPLHF. In DNA, the CDR3 is TGTGCCAGCAGCCAGGTGACAGCCGATTCACCCCTCCACTTT.

This clonotype has a count of ten or more. This chain uses TRBV9 with TRBJ2-5, with 10 bases identical to TRBD2. The CDR3 is made up of 22 amino acids. J was trimmed by 2 bases and V by 5 bases; bases with no gene match: 27. In germline, CDR1 is SGDLS, CDR2 YYNGEE. The CDR3 DNA reads as TGTGCCAGCAGTGTTCACAGGGGGAGCGTGACTAGCGGGCCAAAGATTCAAGAGACCCAGTACTTC. This encodes CASSVHRGSVTSGPKIQETQYF. Using reference TRBV9 and TRBJ2-5 for the parts outside the CDR3, the full variable domain is DSGVTQTPKHLITATGQRVTLRCSPRSGDLSVYWYQQSLDQGLQFLIQYYNGEERAKGNILERFSAQQFPDLHSELNLSSLELGDSALYFCASSVHRGSVTSGPKIQETQYFGPGTRLLVL.

The chain combines TRBV27 with TRBJ1-2, with a possible D match to TRBD1 (5 bases). This CDR3 is built from 14 residues. V was cut by 5 bases and J by 3 bases, with 13 bases left in between. Germline values: CDR1 MNHEY, CDR2 SMNVEV (reference sequence). CDR3 in amino acids: CASSPRGVDYGYTF. CDR3 nucleotide sequence: TGTGCCAGCAGTCCGCGAGGGGTCGACTATGGCTACACCTTC.

The CDR3 sequence: CASSPSMMASAEAFF. The DNA of the CDR3 is TGCGCCAGCAGCCCCTCCATGATGGCGAGCGCTGAAGCTTTCTTT. The chain is built from TRBV4-3 and TRBJ1-1; no reliable D call. The V and J ends lost 4 bases and 6 bases respectively, with 18 bases between them. This CDR3 has 15 residues. Germline V gene data show CDR1 as LGHNA and CDR2 as YSLEER.

Only a few counts were recorded for this clonotype. This sequence joins TRBV4-1 and TRBJ2-6; TRBD2 agrees at 8 bases. V lost 0 bases and J lost 12; bases outside the gene matches: 10. Germline V gene data show CDR1 as MGHRA and CDR2 as YSYEKL. The CDR3 covers 16 residues. CDR3 amino acids: CASSQDGASGYLVLTF. The CDR3 bases are TGCGCCAGCAGCCAAGATGGGGCTAGCGGGTATCTCGTCCTGACTTTC.

The chain carries TRBV11-2 and TRBJ1-1, with a possible D match to TRBD1 (5 bases). The CDR3 runs 12 residues. Germline assignment: CDR1 SGHAT and CDR2 FQNNGV. V was trimmed by 3 bases and J by 7 bases, leaving 9 bases between them. The CDR3 loop is CASSFHTGEAFF. The CDR3 DNA reads TGTGCCAGCAGCTTCCACACAGGTGAAGCTTTCTTT.

This clonotype was seen many times. The CDR3 region has the DNA TGCGCCAGCAGCCCCATCGGGACTAGCGGGGTCTCCTACGAGCAGTACTTC. Translated, it gives CASSPIGTSGVSYEQYF. The chain employs TRBV5-1 and TRBJ2-7, with 13 nucleotides matching TRBD2. The V segment lost 4 bases and the J segment 0 bases; nucleotides outside the gene matches: 7. Germline assignment: CDR1 SGHRS and CDR2 YFSETQ. The CDR3 runs to 17 residues.

This clonotype was seen repeatedly, ten times or more. This chain connects TRBV29-1 to TRBJ2-1; D is possibly TRBD2 (6 bases). Germline V gene data show CDR1 as SQVTM and CDR2 as ANQGSEA. V lost 5 bases to trimming and J lost 2 bases, with 10 bases between them. The CDR3 has 13 residues. CDR3 coding DNA: TGCAGCGTTAGACTAGGCCCCTACAATGAGCAGTTCTTC. Protein product: CSVRLGPYNEQFF.

The chain uses TRBV10-3 and TRBJ1-1; 7 bases match TRBD1. Germline CDR1 and CDR2: ENHRY and SYGVKD. J gave up 4 bases and V 6 bases, and 5 bases lay outside the gene matches. The CDR3 consists of 13 residues. The CDR3 sequence: CAIRTGQSTEAFF. The CDR3 nucleotides are TGTGCCATCAGGACGGGACAGAGCACTGAAGCTTTCTTT.

This clonotype was seen more than once but under ten times. The rearrangement links TRBV4-3 to TRBJ2-3, with 9 bases identical to TRBD2. The CDR3 length is 17 residues. The J segment lost 5 bases and the V segment lost 0 bases, leaving 9 bases of the junction unmatched. Germline V gene data show CDR1 as LGHNA and CDR2 as YSLEER. The CDR3 sequence: CASSQELAGGPKDTQYF. The CDR3 nucleotides are TGCGCCAGCAGCCAAGAGCTGGCGGGGGGGCCGAAAGATACGCAGTATTTT.

At least ten counts were recorded for this clonotype. V gene TRBV24-1 combines with J gene TRBJ2-7; unclear D gene. The V and J ends lost 0 bases and 2 bases respectively, with 10 bases between them. Germline CDR1 is KGHDR and CDR2 is SFDVKD. The CDR3 covers 15 residues. The CDR3 DNA is TGTGCCACCAGTGATTTGCAAGTTCAGCCCTACGAGCAGTACGTC. It encodes CATSDLQVQPYEQYV.

This clonotype was counted a few times. V and J are TRBV6-2 or TRBV6-3 and TRBJ2-2, with TRBD1 as a possible D gene (5 bases). Germline V CDR1 and CDR2: MNHEY, SVGEGT. The V end was cut by 5 bases, the J end by 7 bases, with 8 bases between. CDR3 size: 12 residues. CDR3 region: CASSHRGGELFF. Written as DNA, the CDR3 is TGTGCCAGCAGTCATAGGGGCGGGGAGCTGTTTTTT.

CDR3 sequence (DNA): TGTGCCAGCAGTTCCCCTAATTCCGGGACAGAGAACACCGGGGAGCTGTTTTTT. Protein product: CASSSPNSGTENTGELFF. The chain carries TRBV6-1 and TRBJ2-2, with 7 bases lining up with TRBD1. This CDR3 contains 18 residues. The V gene's germline CDR1 is MNHNS and CDR2 SASEGT. The trim removed 5 bases at V and 1 base at J, leaving 13 bases unmatched.

The CDR3 nucleotides are TGTGCCGAAAGGACGATTCCCATGAACACTGAAGCTTTCTTT. It codes for CAERTIPMNTEAFF. The rearrangement links TRBV11-2 to TRBJ1-1; no clear D. Germline V CDR1 and CDR2: SGHAT, FQNNGV. The ends were cut back, 11 bases at V and 0 bases at J, with 16 bases in the middle. This CDR3 has 14 amino acids.

This clonotype was picked up a small number of times. This chain links TRBV9 with TRBJ1-3; D gene ambiguous. Trimming left V 1 base short and J 0 bases short, with 14 bases between. CDR3 length equals 17 residues. From germline, CDR1 is SGDLS and CDR2 YYNGEE. CDR3 residues: CASSVSPDQFSGNTIYF. The CDR3 DNA follows: TGTGCCAGCAGCGTATCTCCAGACCAATTCTCTGGAAACACCATATATTTT.

The chain recombines TRBV7-2 with TRBJ1-1, with D hard to call. V gave up 1 base and J gave up 5 bases, with 11 bases separating them. This CDR3 contains 14 residues. From germline, CDR1 is SGHTA and CDR2 FQGNSA. CDR3 loop: CASSLGVGVTEAFF. Here the CDR3 DNA reads TGTGCCAGCAGCTTAGGAGTGGGTGTAACTGAAGCTTTCTTT.

This clonotype was seen only once. Since a much larger clone is just one base distant, this may be a read error. V gene TRBV29-1 combines with J gene TRBJ1-3, with D hard to call. The germline gives CDR1 SQVTM, CDR2 ANQGSEA. The V and J ends lost 5 bases and 1 base respectively, with 9 bases between them. The CDR3 has 13 residues. CDR3 in DNA: TGCAGCGTTTGGTGGGTATCTGGAAACACCATATATTTT. Translated: CSVWWVSGNTIYF.

This clonotype was observed a handful of times. The V and J genes are TRBV5-1 and TRBJ1-1, with TRBD1 matching 11 bases. V lost 3 bases and J lost 1; bases outside the gene matches: 5. In germline, CDR1 is SGHRS, CDR2 YFSETQ. The CDR3 runs to 16 residues. Written as DNA, the CDR3 is TGCGCCAGCAGCTCGGGGACAGGGGGAGCGAACACTGAAGCTTTCTTT. Translated, it gives CASSSGTGGANTEAFF.

This rearrangement joins TRBV12-3 or TRBV12-4 to TRBJ1-6; D remains unclear. With 7 bases removed from V and 6 bases from J, the gap between germline ends came to 13 bases. The CDR3 runs to 14 residues. The CDR3 DNA reads as TGTGCCAGCAAAGAGATGGACGGTAATTCACCCCTCCACTTT. It yields the protein CASKEMDGNSPLHF.

CDR3 in amino acids: CASSHDRISPLHF. In nucleotides, the CDR3 is TGTGCCAGCAGCCATGACAGAATTTCACCCCTCCACTTT. The gene calls are TRBV2 and TRBJ1-6, with a possible D match to TRBD1 (5 bases). Trimming pared 6 bases from V and 9 bases from J, leaving 12 bases between. CDR3 length equals 13 residues. Germline lookup yields CDR1 SNHLY and CDR2 FYNNEI.

This clonotype was seen ten or more times. This rearrangement joins TRBV11-2 to TRBJ2-7, with D perhaps TRBD1 (5 bases). V was cut by 1 base and J by 4 bases, with 8 bases left in between. Germline V gene data show CDR1 as SGHAT and CDR2 as FQNNGV. CDR3 length: 13 residues. The DNA of the CDR3 is TGTGCCAGCAGCTTAGTCAGGGTTTACGAGCAGTACGTC. Its protein product is CASSLVRVYEQYV.

V is TRBV4-2 and J is TRBJ2-1, with TRBD2 matching over 9 bases. This CDR3 region has 16 residues. Germline CDR1 and CDR2: LGHNA and YNFKEQ. V shed 4 bases, J shed 4 bases, and the junction held 8 bases outside the gene matches. CDR3 residues: CASSPRISGGYNEQFF. The CDR3 DNA is TGTGCCAGCAGCCCAAGGATTAGCGGGGGATACAATGAGCAGTTCTTC.

This clonotype was counted ten times or more. The gene calls are TRBV7-9 and TRBJ2-7, with 7 bases lining up with TRBD1. The CDR3 is made up of 14 amino acids. Germline CDR1 is SEHNR and CDR2 is FQNEAQ (reference sequence). After removal of 5 bases from V and 4 bases from J, the junction contained 8 bases not matched to a gene. CDR3 protein: CASSPTRGQYEQYF. The CDR3 bases are TGTGCCAGCAGCCCCACTCGGGGACAGTACGAGCAGTACTTC. Drawing the rest from reference TRBV7-9 and TRBJ2-7, the complete variable domain is DTGVSQNPRHKITKRGQNVTFRCDPISEHNRLYWYRQTLGQGPEFLTYFQNEAQLEKSRLLSDRFSAERPKGSFSTLEIQRTEQGDSAMYLCASSPTRGQYEQYFGPGTRLTVT.

This clonotype appeared a few times. The rearrangement uses TRBV15 and TRBJ1-4; no clear D. Germline loops: CDR1 LNHNV, CDR2 YYDKDF (reference sequence). V was cut by 0 bases and J by 8 bases, with 10 bases left in between. This CDR3 spans 14 amino acids. The CDR3 region has the DNA TGTGCCACCAGCAGAGAGGAGGTGGGAGAAAAACTGTTTTTT. Translated: CATSREEVGEKLFF.

V usage is TRBV7-3 and J usage is TRBJ2-2; a possible D gene is TRBD2 (7 bases). V lost 5 bases and J lost 6, with 22 bases in between. This CDR3 is 17 amino acids long. CDR1 and CDR2 from the germline V gene are SGHTA and FQGTGA. Here the CDR3 reads CASSPFLRGGVPGELFF. The CDR3 nucleotides are TGTGCCAGCAGCCCCTTTTTAAGGGGGGGCGTTCCCGGGGAGCTGTTTTTT.

Only a few counts were recorded for this clonotype. The CDR3 sequence: CASSYSPAHEQFF. The DNA of the CDR3 is TGTGCCAGCAGTTACTCCCCAGCCCATGAGCAGTTCTTC. The chain has TRBV6-2 or TRBV6-3 and TRBJ2-1; D not resolved. Per the germline V gene, CDR1 is MNHEY and CDR2 is SVGEGT. This CDR3 contains 13 residues. V gave up 0 bases and J gave up 8 bases, with 8 bases separating them.

This clonotype has more than one count but fewer than ten. This chain uses TRBV5-1 with TRBJ1-4, with 7 bases identical to TRBD1. The CDR3 loop spans 15 amino acids. Trimming removed 0 bases from V and 7 bases from J; junction bases left unmatched: 6. CDR1 and CDR2 from the germline V gene are SGHRS and YFSETQ. The CDR3 DNA follows: TGCGCCAGCAGCTTGGAGAGGGGGCGGACTGAAAAACTGTTTTTT. It yields the protein CASSLERGRTEKLFF.

The chain carries TRBV3-1 and TRBJ1-3; D gene uncertain. V gave up 0 bases and J gave up 3 bases, with 12 bases separating them. The germline gives CDR1 LGHDT, CDR2 YNNKEL (reference sequence). CDR3 length: 16 amino acids. For the CDR3, the DNA is TGTGCCAGCAGCCAAGATCCCGCTAGAAGTGGAAACACCATATATTTT. This gives the protein CASSQDPARSGNTIYF.

In its sample, this clonotype was seen many times. The V gene is TRBV20-1, the J gene TRBJ2-2; TRBD2 matches at 14 bases. The CDR3 is 19 residues long. Germline V gene data show CDR1 as DFQATT and CDR2 as SNEGSKA (reference sequence). With 0 bases clipped from V and 0 bases from J, the junction kept 6 bases outside the gene matches. The CDR3 loop is CSARDWTSGGTTNTGELFF. The CDR3 region has the DNA TGCAGTGCTAGAGATTGGACTAGCGGGGGGACAACGAACACCGGGGAGCTGTTTTTT.

This clonotype occurred a few times. This chain joins TRBV9 and TRBJ2-2; 10 nucleotides match TRBD1. CDR3 length: 15 residues. Germline V CDR1 and CDR2: SGDLS, YYNGEE. V lost 4 bases and J lost 6; bases outside the gene matches: 6. CDR3 in DNA: TGTGCCAGCAGCCCCCGGACAGGGGGTGCCGGGGAGCTGTTTTTT. Its translation: CASSPRTGGAGELFF.